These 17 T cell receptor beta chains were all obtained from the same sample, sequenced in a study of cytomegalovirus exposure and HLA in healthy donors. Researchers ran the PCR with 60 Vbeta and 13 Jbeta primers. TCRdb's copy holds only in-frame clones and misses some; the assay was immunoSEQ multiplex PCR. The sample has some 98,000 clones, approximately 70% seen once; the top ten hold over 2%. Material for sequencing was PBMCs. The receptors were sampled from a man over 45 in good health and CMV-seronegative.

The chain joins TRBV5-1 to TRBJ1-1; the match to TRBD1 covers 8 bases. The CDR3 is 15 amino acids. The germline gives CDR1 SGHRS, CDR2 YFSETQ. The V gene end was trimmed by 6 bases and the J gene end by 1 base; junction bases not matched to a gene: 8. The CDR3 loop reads CASTSGGQGNTEAFF. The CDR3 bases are TGCGCCAGCACCTCGGGCGGACAGGGGAACACTGAAGCTTTCTTT.

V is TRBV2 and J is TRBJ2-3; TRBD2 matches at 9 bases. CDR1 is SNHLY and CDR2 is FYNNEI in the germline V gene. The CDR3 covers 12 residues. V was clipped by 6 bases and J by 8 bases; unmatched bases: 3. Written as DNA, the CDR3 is TGTGCCAGCAGCAAAGCGGGGGGTACGCAGTATTTT. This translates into CASSKAGGTQYF.

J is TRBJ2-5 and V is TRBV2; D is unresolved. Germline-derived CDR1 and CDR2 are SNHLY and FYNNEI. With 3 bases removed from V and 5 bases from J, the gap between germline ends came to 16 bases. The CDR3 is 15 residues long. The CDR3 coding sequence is TGTGCCAGCAGTGATCGACGGCGGTCTTGGGAGACCCAGTACTTC. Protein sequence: CASSDRRRSWETQYF.

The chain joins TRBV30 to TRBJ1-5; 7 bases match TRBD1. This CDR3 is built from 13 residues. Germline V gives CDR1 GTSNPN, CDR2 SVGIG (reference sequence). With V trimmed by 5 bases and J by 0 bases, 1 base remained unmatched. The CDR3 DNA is TGTGCCTGGGGACAGGATAGCAATCAGCCCCAGCATTTT. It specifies CAWGQDSNQPQHF.

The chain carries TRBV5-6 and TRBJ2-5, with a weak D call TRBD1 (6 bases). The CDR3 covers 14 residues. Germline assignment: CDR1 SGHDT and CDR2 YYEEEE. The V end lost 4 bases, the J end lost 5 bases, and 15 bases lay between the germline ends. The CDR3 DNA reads TGTGCCAGCAGCCCTGGGGGCAGGGAGGAGACCCAGTACTTC. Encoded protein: CASSPGGREETQYF. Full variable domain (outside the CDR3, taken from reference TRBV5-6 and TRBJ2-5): DAGVTQSPTHLIKTRGQQVTLRCSPKSGHDTVSWYQQALGQGPQFIFQYYEEEERQRGNFPDRFSGHQFPNYSSELNVNALLLGDSALYLCASSPGGREETQYFGPGTRLLVL.

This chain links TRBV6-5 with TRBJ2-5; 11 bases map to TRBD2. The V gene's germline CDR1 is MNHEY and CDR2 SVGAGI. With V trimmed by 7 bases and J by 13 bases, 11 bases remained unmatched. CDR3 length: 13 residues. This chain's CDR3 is CASKRRTSGPTYF. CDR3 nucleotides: TGTGCCAGCAAGCGCCGGACTAGCGGGCCTACGTACTTC.

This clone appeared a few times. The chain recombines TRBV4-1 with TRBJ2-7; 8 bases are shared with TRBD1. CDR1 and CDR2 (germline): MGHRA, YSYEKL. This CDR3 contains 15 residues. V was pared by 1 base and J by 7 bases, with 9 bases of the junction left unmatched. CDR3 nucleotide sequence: TGCGCCAGCAGCCAAGGGGCCAGACAGGGGAGGGAGCAGTACTTC. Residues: CASSQGARQGREQYF.

The CDR3 sequence: CASSYLRQGYEQFF. The CDR3 region has the DNA TGTGCCAGCAGTTACCTCCGCCAGGGGTATGAGCAGTTCTTC. This chain connects TRBV6-5 to TRBJ2-1; tentatively, D is TRBD1 (6 bases). CDR1 is MNHEY and CDR2 is SVGAGI in the germline V gene. There are 14 residues in the CDR3. The V and J ends lost 2 bases and 8 bases respectively, with 13 bases between them.

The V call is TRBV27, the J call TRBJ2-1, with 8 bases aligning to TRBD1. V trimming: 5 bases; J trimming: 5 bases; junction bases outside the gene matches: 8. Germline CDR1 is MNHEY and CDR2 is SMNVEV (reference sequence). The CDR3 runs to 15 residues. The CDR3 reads CASSPRGQAHNEQFF. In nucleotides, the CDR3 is TGTGCCAGCAGTCCGCGGGGACAGGCGCACAATGAGCAGTTCTTC.

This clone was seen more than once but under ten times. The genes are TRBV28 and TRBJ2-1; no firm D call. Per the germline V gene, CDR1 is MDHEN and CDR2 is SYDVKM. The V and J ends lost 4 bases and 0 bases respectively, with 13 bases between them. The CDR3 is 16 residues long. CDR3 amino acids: CASSSITVSSYNEQFF. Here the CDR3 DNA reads TGTGCCAGCAGTTCGATAACAGTCAGCTCCTACAATGAGCAGTTCTTC.

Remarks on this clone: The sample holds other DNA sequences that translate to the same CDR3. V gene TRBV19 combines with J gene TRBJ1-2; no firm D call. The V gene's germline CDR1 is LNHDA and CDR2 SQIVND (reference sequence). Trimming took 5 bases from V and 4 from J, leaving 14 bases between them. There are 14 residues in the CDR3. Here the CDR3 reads CASSPTTGSYGYTF. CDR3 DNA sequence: TGTGCCAGTAGTCCAACGACGGGTAGCTATGGCTACACCTTC.

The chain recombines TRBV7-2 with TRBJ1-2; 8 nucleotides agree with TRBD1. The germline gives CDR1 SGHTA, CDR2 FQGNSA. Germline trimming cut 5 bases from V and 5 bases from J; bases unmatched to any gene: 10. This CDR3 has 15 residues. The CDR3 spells CASSVGQGTFYGYTF. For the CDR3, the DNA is TGTGCCAGCAGCGTTGGACAGGGCACTTTTTATGGCTACACCTTC.

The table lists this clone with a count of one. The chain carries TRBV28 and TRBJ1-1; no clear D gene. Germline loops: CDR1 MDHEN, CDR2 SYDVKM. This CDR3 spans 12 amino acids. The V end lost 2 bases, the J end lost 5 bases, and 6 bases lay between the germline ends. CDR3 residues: CASSLERTEAFF. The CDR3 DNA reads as TGTGCCAGCAGTTTAGAGAGGACTGAAGCTTTCTTT.

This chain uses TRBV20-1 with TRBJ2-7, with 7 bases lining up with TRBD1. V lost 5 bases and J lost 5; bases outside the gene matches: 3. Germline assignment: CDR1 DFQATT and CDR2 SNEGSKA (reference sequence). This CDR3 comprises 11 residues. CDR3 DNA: TGCAGTGCTTTGGACAGGAACGAGCAGTACTTC. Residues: CSALDRNEQYF.

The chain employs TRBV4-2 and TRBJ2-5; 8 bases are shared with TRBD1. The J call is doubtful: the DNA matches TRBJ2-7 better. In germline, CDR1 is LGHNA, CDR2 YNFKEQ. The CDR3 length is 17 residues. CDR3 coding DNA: TGTGCCAGCAGCCAACCGAAAGGGCAGGGGGCATTCCACGAGCAGTACTTC. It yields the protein CASSQPKGQGAFHEQYF.

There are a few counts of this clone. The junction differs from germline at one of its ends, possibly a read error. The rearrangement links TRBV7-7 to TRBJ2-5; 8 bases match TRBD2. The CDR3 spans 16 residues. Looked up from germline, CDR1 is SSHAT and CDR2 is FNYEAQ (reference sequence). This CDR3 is CASSRGGAGSLETQYF. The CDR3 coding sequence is TGTGCTAGCAGCCGGGGGGGGGCGGGTTCTTTGGAGACCCAGTACTTC.

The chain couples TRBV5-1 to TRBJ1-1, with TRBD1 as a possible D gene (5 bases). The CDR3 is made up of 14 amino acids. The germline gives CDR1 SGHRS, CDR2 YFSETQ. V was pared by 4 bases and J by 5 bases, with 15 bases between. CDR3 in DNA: TGCGCCAGCAGCCTTCTCGGGGGAGGAACTGAAGCTTTCTTT. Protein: CASSLLGGGTEAFF.